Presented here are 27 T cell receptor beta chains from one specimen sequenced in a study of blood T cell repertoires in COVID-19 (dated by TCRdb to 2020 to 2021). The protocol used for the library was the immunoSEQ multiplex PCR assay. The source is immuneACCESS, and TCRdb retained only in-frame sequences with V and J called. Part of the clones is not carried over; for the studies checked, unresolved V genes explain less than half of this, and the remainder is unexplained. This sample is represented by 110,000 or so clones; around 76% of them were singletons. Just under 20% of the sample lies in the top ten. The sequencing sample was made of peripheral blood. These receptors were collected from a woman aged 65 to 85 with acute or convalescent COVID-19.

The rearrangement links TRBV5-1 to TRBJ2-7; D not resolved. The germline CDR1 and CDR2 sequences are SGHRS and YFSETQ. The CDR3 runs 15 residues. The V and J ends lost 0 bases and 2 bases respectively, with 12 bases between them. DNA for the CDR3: TGCGCCAGCAGCTTGGGGGCTGCGAAGGCCTACGAGCAGTACTTC. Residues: CASSLGAAKAYEQYF.

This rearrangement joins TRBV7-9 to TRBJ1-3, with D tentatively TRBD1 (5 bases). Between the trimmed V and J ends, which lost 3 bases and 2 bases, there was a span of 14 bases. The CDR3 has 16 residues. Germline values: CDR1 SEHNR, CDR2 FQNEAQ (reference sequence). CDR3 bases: TGTGCCAGCAGCTTTGGGGCCATTGGGGCTGGAAACACCATATATTTT. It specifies CASSFGAIGAGNTIYF.

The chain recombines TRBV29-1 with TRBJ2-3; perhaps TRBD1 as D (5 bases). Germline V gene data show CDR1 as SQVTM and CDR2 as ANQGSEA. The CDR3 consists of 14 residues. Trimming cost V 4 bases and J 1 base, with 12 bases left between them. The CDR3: CSVGPIQGTDTQYF. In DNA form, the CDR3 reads TGCAGCGTTGGCCCCATACAGGGCACAGATACGCAGTATTTT.

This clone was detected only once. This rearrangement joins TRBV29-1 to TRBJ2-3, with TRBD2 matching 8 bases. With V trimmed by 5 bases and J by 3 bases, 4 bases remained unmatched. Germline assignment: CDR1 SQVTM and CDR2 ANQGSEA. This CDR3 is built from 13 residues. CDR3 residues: CSVTSGATDTQYF. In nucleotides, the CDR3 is TGCAGCGTTACTAGCGGCGCTACAGATACGCAGTATTTT.

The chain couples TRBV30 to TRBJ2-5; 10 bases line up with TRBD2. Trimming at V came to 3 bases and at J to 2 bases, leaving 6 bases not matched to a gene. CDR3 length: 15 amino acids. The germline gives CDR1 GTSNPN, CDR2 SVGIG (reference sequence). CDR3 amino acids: CAWRPGLARQETQYF. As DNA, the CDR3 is TGTGCCTGGAGGCCGGGACTAGCGCGACAAGAGACCCAGTACTTC. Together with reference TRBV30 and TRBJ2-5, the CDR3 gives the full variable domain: SQTIHQWPATLVQPVGSPLSLECTVEGTSNPNLYWYRQAAGRGLQLLFYSVGIGQISSEVPQNLSASRPQDRQFILSSKKLLLSDSGFYLCAWRPGLARQETQYFGPGTRLLVL.

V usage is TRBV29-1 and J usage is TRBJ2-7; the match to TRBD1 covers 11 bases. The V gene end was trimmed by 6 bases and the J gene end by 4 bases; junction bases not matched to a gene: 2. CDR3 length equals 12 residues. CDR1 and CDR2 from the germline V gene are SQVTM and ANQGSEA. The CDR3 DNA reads TGCAGCGTAGGGACAGGGGGTTACGAGCAGTACTTC. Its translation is CSVGTGGYEQYF.

The CDR3 spells CASSIQGSQPQHF. CDR3 DNA: TGTGCCAGCAGTATACAGGGTAGTCAGCCCCAGCATTTT. This rearrangement joins TRBV12-3 or TRBV12-4 to TRBJ1-5, with a weak D call TRBD1 (6 bases). V lost 5 bases to trimming and J lost 6 bases, with 11 bases between them. The CDR3 loop spans 13 amino acids.

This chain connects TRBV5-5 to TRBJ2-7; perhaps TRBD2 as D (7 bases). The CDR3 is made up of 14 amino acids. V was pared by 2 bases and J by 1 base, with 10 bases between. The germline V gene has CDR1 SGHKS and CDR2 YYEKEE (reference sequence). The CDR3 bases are TGTGCCAGCAGCTTTGGGGGGGCTTCCTACGAGCAGTACTTC. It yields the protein CASSFGGASYEQYF. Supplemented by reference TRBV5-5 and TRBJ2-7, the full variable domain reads DAGVTQSPTHLIKTRGQQVTLRCSPISGHKSVSWYQQVLGQGPQFIFQYYEKEERGRGNFPDRFSARQFPNYSSELNVNALLLGDSALYLCASSFGGASYEQYFGPGTRLTVT.

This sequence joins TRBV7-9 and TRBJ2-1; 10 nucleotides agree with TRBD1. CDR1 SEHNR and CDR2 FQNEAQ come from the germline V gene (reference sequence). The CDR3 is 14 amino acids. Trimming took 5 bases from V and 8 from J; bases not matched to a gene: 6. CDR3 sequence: CASSPGQGRDEQFF. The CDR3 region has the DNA TGTGCCAGCAGCCCGGGACAGGGGCGGGATGAGCAGTTCTTC.

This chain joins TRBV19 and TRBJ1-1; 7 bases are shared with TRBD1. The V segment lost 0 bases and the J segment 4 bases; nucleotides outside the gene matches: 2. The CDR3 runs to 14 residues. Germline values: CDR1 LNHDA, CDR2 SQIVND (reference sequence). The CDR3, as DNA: TGTGCCAGTAGTATAGATACAGGGGTCACTGAAGCTTTCTTT. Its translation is CASSIDTGVTEAFF.

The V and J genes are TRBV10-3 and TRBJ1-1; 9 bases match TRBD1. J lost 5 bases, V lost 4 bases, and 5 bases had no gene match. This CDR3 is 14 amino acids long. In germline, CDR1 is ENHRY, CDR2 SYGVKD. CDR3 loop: CAISGIDRGTEAFF. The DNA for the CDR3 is TGTGCCATCAGTGGTATCGACAGGGGGACTGAAGCTTTCTTT.

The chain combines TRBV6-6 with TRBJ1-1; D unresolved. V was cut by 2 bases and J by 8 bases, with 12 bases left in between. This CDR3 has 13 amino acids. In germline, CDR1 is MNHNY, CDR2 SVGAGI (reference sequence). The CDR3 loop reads CASSYAGFYEAFF. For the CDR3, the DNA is TGTGCCAGCAGTTACGCCGGTTTCTACGAAGCTTTCTTT.

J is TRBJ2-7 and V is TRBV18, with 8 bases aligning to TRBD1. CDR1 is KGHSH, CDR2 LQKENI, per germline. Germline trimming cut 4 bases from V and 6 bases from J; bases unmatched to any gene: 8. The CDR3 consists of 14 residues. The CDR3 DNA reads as TGTGCCAGCTCACTCCTCGGACAGGGAGGCGAGCAGTACTTC. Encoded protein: CASSLLGQGGEQYF.

The CDR3 reads CSVVPQALWDYGYTF. The CDR3 DNA follows: TGCAGCGTTGTGCCACAGGCCCTATGGGACTATGGCTACACCTTC. The V and J genes are TRBV29-1 and TRBJ1-2, with D maybe TRBD1 (5 bases). The germline CDR1 and CDR2 sequences are SQVTM and ANQGSEA. There are 15 residues in the CDR3. V was cut by 4 bases and J by 3 bases, with 18 bases left in between.

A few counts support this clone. Here the CDR3 reads CAISFRGETQYF. The CDR3 region has the DNA TGTGCCATCAGTTTCAGGGGAGAGACCCAGTACTTC. The V and J genes are TRBV10-3 and TRBJ2-5; a possible D gene is TRBD1 (6 bases). The CDR3 totals 12 residues. Germline CDR1 and CDR2: ENHRY and SYGVKD. Trimming cost V 5 bases and J 4 bases, with 8 bases left between them.

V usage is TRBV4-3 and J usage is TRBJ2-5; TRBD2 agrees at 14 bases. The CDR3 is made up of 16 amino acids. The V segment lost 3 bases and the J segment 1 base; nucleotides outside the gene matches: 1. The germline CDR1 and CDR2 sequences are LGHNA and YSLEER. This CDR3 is CASSQGLAGAQETQYF. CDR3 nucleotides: TGCGCCAGCAGCCAGGGACTAGCGGGGGCCCAAGAGACCCAGTACTTC.

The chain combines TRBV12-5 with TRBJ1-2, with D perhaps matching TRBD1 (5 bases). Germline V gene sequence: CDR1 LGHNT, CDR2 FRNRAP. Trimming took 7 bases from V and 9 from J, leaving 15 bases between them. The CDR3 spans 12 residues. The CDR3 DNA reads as TGTGCTAGTGCTCTAGGCGGGGCTAGCTACACCTTC. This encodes CASALGGASYTF.

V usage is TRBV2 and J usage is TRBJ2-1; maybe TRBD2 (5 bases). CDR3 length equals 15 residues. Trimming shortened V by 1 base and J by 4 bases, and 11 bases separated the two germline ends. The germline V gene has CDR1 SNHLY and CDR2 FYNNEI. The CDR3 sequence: CASSEGRSAYNEQFF. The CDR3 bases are TGTGCCAGCAGTGAAGGGAGGTCCGCTTACAATGAGCAGTTCTTC.

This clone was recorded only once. CDR3 in amino acids: CASRFGQAVYGYTF. The CDR3 bases are TGTGCCAGCAGATTCGGACAGGCGGTCTATGGCTACACCTTC. The genes are TRBV2 and TRBJ1-2; 7 bases match TRBD1. CDR1 is SNHLY, CDR2 FYNNEI, per germline. V gave up 6 bases and J gave up 4 bases; unmatched junction bases: 8. There are 14 residues in the CDR3. Based on the CDR3 plus reference TRBV2 and TRBJ1-2, the full variable domain is EPEVTQTPSHQVTQMGQEVILRCVPISNHLYFYWYRQILGQKVEFLVSFYNNEISEKSEIFDDQFSVERPDGSNFTLKIRSTKLEDSAMYFCASRFGQAVYGYTFGSGTRLTVV.

The CDR3: CASGGGADPVTEAFF. The CDR3 DNA reads TGCGCCAGCGGCGGGGGAGCAGATCCAGTCACTGAAGCTTTCTTT. The rearrangement joins TRBV5-1 to TRBJ1-1, with D maybe TRBD1 (5 bases). The V and J ends lost 7 bases and 4 bases respectively, with 20 bases between them. CDR3 length equals 15 residues. The germline V gene encodes CDR1 SGHRS and CDR2 YFSETQ.

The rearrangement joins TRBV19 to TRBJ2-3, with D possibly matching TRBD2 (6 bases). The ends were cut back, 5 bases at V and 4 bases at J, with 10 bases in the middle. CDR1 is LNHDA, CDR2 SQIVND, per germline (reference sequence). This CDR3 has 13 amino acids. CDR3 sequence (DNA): TGTGCCAGTAGTCCCACGGGGGCAGATACGCAGTATTTT. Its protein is CASSPTGADTQYF.

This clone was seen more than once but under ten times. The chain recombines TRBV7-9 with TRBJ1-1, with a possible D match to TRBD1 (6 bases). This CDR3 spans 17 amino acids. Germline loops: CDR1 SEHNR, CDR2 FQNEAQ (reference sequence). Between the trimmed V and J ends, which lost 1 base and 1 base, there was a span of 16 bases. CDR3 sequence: CASSLDLRTATNTEAFF. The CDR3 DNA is TGTGCCAGCAGCTTAGACCTTCGGACAGCAACGAACACTGAAGCTTTCTTT.

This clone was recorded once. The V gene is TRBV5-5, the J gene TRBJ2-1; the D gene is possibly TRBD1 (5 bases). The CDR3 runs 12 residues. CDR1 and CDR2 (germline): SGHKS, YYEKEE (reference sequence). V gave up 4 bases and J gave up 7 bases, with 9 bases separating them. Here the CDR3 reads CASSVGLNEQFF. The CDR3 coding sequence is TGTGCCAGCAGCGTGGGGCTGAATGAGCAGTTCTTC.

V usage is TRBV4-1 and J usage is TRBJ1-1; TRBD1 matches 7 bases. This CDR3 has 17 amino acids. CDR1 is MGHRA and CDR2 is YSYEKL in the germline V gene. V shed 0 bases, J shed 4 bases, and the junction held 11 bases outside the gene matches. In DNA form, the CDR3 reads TGCGCCAGCAGCCAAGATCCTCCGGAACAGGGGAGCACTGAAGCTTTCTTT. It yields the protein CASSQDPPEQGSTEAFF.

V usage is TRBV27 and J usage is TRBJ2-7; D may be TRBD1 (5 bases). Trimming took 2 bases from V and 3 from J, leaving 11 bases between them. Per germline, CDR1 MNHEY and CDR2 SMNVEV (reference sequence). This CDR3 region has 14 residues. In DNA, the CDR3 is TGTGCCAGCAGTTTAAAGGGGCTGAGCTACGAGCAGTACTTC. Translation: CASSLKGLSYEQYF.

The CDR3 here is CSVDWGGYGYTF. DNA for the CDR3: TGCAGCGTTGATTGGGGCGGCTATGGCTACACCTTC. This chain uses TRBV29-1 with TRBJ1-2; tentatively, D is TRBD1 (5 bases). The length of the CDR3 is 12 residues. V was shortened by 3 bases and J by 4 bases, with 9 bases between the two germline ends. Germline CDR1 reads SQVTM; CDR2 reads ANQGSEA.

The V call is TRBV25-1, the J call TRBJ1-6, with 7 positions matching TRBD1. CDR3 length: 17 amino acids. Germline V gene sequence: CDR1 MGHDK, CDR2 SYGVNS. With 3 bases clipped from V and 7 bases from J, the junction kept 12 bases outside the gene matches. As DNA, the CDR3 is TGTGCCAGCAGTGATCCAACCCGACAGGGCGCGAATTCACCCCTCCACTTT. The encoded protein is CASSDPTRQGANSPLHF.